This TCR beta chain originates from a study of cytomegalovirus exposure and HLA in healthy donors. Study results and limitations: Being productive about 87% or about 30% of the time was typical of most TCR beta V segments in an earlier analysis. Donor immune exposure was known only as CMV serostatus.

Each donor's status was that of a healthy bone marrow donor. The CDR3 consists of 14 residues. Germline V gene data show CDR1 as SGHDT and CDR2 as YYEEEE. Trimming stripped 1 base from V and 3 bases from J, with 8 bases between. 60 Vbeta and 13 Jbeta primers were used in PCR. Produced via immunoSEQ multiplex PCR; TCRdb's table is partial and in-frame only. The sample holds 150,000 to 200,000 clones, around 75% seen once. Turning to this clone: Its specificity is not known.

The chain uses TRBV5-6 and TRBJ1-5; the D gene is possibly TRBD1 (5 bases). This receptor was identified in a male donor in good health and CMV-seronegative. Sequences were obtained from PBMCs. The CDR3, as DNA: TGTGCCAGCAGCTTGTTGGGGCCCAATCAGCCCCAGCATTTT. This sequence encodes CASSLLGPNQPQHF.